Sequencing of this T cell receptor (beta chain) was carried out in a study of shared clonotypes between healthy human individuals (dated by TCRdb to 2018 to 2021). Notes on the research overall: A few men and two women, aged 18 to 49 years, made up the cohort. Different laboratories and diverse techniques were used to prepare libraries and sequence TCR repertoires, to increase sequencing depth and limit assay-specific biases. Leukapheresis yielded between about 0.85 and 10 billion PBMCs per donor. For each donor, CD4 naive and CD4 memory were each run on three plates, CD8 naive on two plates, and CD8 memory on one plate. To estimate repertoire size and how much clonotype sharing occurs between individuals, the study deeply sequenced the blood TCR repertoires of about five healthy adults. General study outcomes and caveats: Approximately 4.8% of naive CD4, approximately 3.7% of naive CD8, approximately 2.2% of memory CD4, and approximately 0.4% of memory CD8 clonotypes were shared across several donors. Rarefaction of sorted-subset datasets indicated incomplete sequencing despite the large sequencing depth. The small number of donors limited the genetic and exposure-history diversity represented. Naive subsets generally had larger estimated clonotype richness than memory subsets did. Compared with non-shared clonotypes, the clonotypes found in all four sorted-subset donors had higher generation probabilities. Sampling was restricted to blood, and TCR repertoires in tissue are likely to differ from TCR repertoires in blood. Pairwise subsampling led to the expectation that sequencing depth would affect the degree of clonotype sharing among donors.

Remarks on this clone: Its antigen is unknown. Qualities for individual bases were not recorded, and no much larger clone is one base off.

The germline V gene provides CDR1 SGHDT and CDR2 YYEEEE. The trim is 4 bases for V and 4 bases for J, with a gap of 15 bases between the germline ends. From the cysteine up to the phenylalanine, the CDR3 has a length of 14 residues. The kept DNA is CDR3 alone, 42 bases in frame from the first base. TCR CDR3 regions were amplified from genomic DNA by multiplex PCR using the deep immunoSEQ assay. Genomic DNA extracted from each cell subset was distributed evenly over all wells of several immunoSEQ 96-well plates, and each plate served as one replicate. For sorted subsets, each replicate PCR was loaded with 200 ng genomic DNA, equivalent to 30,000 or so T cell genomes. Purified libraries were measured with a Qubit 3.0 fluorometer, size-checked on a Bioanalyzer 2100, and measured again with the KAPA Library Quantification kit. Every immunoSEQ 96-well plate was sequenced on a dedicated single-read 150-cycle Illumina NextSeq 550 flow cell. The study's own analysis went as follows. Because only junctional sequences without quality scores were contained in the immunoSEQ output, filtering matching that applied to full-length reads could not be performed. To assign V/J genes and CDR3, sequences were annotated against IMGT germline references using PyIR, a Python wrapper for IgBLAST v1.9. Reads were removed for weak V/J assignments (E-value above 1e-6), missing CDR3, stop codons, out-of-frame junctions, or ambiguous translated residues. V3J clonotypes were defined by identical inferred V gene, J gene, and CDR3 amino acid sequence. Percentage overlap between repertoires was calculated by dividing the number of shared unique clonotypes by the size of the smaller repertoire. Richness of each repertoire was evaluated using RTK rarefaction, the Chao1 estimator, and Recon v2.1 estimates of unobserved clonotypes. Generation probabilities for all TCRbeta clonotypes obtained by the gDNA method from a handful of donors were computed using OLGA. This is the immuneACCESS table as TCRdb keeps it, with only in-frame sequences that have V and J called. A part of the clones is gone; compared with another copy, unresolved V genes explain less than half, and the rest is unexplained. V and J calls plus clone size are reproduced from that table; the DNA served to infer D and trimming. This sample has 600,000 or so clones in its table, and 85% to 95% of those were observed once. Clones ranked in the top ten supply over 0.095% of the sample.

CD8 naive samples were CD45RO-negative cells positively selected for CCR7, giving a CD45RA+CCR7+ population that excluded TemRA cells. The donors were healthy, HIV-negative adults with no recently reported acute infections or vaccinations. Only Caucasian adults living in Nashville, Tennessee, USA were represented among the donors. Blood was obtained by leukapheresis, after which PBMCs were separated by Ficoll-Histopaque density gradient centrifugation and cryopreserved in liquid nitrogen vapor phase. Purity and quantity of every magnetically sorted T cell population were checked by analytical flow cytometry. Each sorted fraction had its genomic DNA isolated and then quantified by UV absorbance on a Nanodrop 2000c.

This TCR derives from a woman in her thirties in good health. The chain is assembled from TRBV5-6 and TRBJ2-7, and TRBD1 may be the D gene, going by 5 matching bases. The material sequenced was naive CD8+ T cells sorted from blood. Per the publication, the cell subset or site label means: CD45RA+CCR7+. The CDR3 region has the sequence CASSPTEDLYEQYF. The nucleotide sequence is TGTGCCAGCAGCCCGACAGAAGACCTTTACGAGCAGTACTTC.